The sequence of this TCR beta chain was determined in a study of blood T cell repertoires in COVID-19. Source study methods: Estimation of nucleated cell counts relied on the amplification of reference gene primers. TCRdb's copy holds only in-frame clones and misses some; the assay was immunoSEQ multiplex PCR. V, J and clone size are those of that table, while D and trimming were read from the DNA. This table holds tens of thousands of clones, 70% to 90% found once. V shed 0 bases and J shed 10 bases, with 18 bases lying between them. The CDR3 is made up of 15 amino acids. CDR1 SGHTA and CDR2 FQGNSA come from the germline V gene.

V and J are TRBV7-2 and TRBJ1-2; no clear D. The source material was peripheral blood. The receptor's source is a woman aged 55-70 years with acute or convalescent COVID-19. CDR3 residues: CASSLAPIGVGAYTF. CDR3 coding DNA: TGTGCCAGCAGCTTAGCGCCTATAGGTGTGGGCGCCTACACCTTC.